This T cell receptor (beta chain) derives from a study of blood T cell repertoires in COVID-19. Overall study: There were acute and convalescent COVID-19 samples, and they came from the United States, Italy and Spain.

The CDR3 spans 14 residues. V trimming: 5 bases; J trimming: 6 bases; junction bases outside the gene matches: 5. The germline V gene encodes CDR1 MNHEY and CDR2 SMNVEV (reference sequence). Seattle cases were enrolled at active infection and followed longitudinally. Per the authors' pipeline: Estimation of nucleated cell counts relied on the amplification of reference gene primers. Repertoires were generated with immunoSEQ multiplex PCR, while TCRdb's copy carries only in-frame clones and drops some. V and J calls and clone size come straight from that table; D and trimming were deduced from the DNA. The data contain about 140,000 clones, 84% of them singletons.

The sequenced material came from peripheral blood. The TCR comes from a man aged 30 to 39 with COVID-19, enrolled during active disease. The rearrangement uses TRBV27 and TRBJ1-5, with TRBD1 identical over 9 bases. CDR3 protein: CASSQQGATQPQHF. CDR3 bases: TGTGCCAGCAGTCAACAGGGGGCAACTCAGCCCCAGCATTTT.